This TCR beta chain stems from a study of blood T cell repertoires in COVID-19. About the research overall: Samples of COVID-19 (acute and convalescent) were obtained from the United States, Italy and Spain.

The data were produced by immunoSEQ multiplex PCR, yet TCRdb's version contains in-frame clones alone and is incomplete. The data hold some 120,000 clones, with approximately 88% observed a single time. Material: peripheral blood. This receptor was taken from a man aged 50 to 59 with acute or convalescent COVID-19.

The CDR3 reads CASSLTGGGNEQFF. Written as DNA, the CDR3 is TGTGCCAGCAGCTTAACGGGAGGGGGCAATGAGCAGTTCTTC. This chain joins TRBV7-2 and TRBJ2-1; 8 bases fit TRBD2. The CDR3 is 14 residues long. Germline CDR1 is SGHTA and CDR2 is FQGNSA. V shed 2 bases, J shed 6 bases, and the junction held 3 bases outside the gene matches.